This TCR beta chain was profiled in a study of shared clonotypes between healthy human individuals. Overall study context: Three men and a couple of women, aged 18 to 49, were donors. Study-level points and caveats: The study sampled only blood, and tissue repertoires likely differ.

Naive CD8 cells were CD45RO-negative, positively selected for CCR7, excluding terminally differentiated effector memory CD45RA+ cells. Study donors comprised healthy, HIV-negative adults devoid of recent acute infection or vaccination. The J segment lost 4 bases and the V segment lost 5 bases, leaving 14 bases of the junction unmatched. The germline V gene has CDR1 SGHVS and CDR2 FNYEAQ. The CDR3 sequence is 17 residues long. Concerning this clone itself: Its antigen is undetermined.

Profiling relied on immunoSEQ multiplex PCR, and the TCRdb table lists in-frame clones only, not all of them. This table has approximately 720,000 clones, around 90% appearing once. The sequence derives from a man between 25 and 39 years old in good health. Sequenced material: naive CD8+ T cells sorted from blood. The chain recombines TRBV7-6 with TRBJ1-1, with 9 bases aligning to TRBD1. The chain's CDR3 is CASSSGTGSGGSTEAFF. CDR3 nucleotides: TGTGCCAGCAGCAGCGGGACAGGGTCCGGTGGTAGCACTGAAGCTTTCTTT.